The rows below give T cell receptor beta chains drawn from one sample of a study of T cell repertoires in cytomegalovirus infection. TCRdb re-derived calls from the reads in MiXCR, one entry per CDR3 protein. Altogether about 80,000 distinct CDR3 sequences are present, 3.7% being singletons, with the ten largest covering 3.5% to 5%. Sequenced sample: PBMCs. The origin of the receptors is a human donor in good health (CMV status not recorded). Some clones in this sample may be carry-over from other donors' samples. The CDR3 runs from the conserved cysteine through the conserved F or W. Each record gives: J gene, V gene, D gene, clone size, CDR3 DNA, CDR3 protein. A D gene is named only where the DNA matches it firmly. Only some rows state a clone size, as once, few, many or a class for expanded clones.

TRBJ2-3 | TRBV7-2 | TRBD2 | many | TGTGCCAGCAGCTTAAGGTTGTTCGGGCGGGGGGGCATACAGTCCAAGACAGATACGCAGTATTTT | CASSLRLFGRGGIQSKTDTQYF
TRBJ2-2 | TRBV20-1 | NA | many | TGCAGTGCTGGCGCACAGTCGGGGGTGAACACCGGGGAGCTGTTTTTT | CSAGAQSGVNTGELFF
TRBJ1-2 | TRBV28 | NA | many | TGTGCCAGCAGCAAAACTACGCCCTTGGGCTACACCTTC | CASSKTTPLGYTF
TRBJ2-7 | TRBV6-2/TRBV6-3 | NA | many | TGTGCCAGCAGCCAACCGGGACTCAGGGGGTCCTACGAGCAGTACTTC | CASSQPGLRGSYEQYF
TRBJ2-5 | TRBV7-2 | NA | many | TGTGCTACCAGACAGCCACCACAAGAGACCCAGTACTTC | CATRQPPQETQYF
TRBJ1-5 | TRBV7-8 | NA | many | TGTGCCAGCAGCCCCGGTTGGGGAGGCGGCAATCAGCCCCAGCATTTT | CASSPGWGGGNQPQHF
TRBJ1-1 | TRBV12-3/TRBV12-4 | NA | many | TGTGCCAGCAGTTTATCGGGATCTGAAGCTTTCTTT | CASSLSGSEAFF
TRBJ1-6 | TRBV27 | NA | NA | TGTGCCAGCAGTGAAGGGAATTCACCCCTCCACTTT | CASSEGNSPLHF
TRBJ2-3 | TRBV7-2 | NA | many | TGTGCCAGCAGCTCCCAACTAGCAGATACGCAGTATTTT | CASSSQLADTQYF
TRBJ1-6 | TRBV7-8 | NA | many | TGTGCCAGCAGCAAGGGTCCCCGGGATTCACCCCTCCACTTT | CASSKGPRDSPLHF
TRBJ2-7 | TRBV5-5 | NA | many | TGTGTCAGCAGCTTGGCCGGGTCCGGGTTCTACGAGCAGTACTTC | CVSSLAGSGFYEQYF
TRBJ2-2 | TRBV4-2 | NA | many | TGTGCCAGCAGCCAAGATGCCAGGACTTCCGCGAACACCGGGGAGCTGTTTTTT | CASSQDARTSANTGELFF
TRBJ1-5 | TRBV15 | NA | many | TGTGCCACCTCCAGGGGACCGAACAATCAGCCCCAGCATTTT | CATSRGPNNQPQHF
TRBJ1-5 | TRBV20-1 | NA | many | TGCAGTGCTAGAGACGACGGTGGCAATCAGCCCCAGCATTTT | CSARDDGGNQPQHF
TRBJ1-2 | TRBV27 | NA | many | TGTGCCAGCGGTTCACTTGGCTATGGCTACACCTTC | CASGSLGYGYTF
TRBJ2-1 | TRBV19 | NA | many | TGTGCCAGTAGTATCGGTGAGCAGTTCTTC | CASSIGEQFF
TRBJ2-7 | TRBV11-1 | TRBD1 | many | TGTGCCAGCAGAATGACCGGGACAGGCTCCTACGAGCAGTACTTC | CASRMTGTGSYEQYF
TRBJ2-5 | TRBV7-6 | TRBD1 | many | TGTGCCAGCAGCCCTGGGCTGGGCAGGGGGCGCGAAGAGACCCAGTACTTC | CASSPGLGRGREETQYF
TRBJ2-7 | TRBV28 | NA | many | TGTGCCAGCAAACCTGGGGGTTCCTACGAGCAGTACTTC | CASKPGGSYEQYF
TRBJ1-1 | TRBV20-1 | NA | many | TGCAGTGCTAGAGAGAAGGCAGGTGGACACGCGAACACTGAAGCTTTCTTT | CSAREKAGGHANTEAFF
TRBJ2-1 | TRBV7-8 | NA | many | TGTGCCAGCAGCCCTGCGGCGGGATCCTACAATGAGCAGTTCTTC | CASSPAAGSYNEQFF
TRBJ2-1 | TRBV19 | TRBD1 | many | TGTGCCAGCGCCCCCTTCCGGGACAGGGCCCTCAATGAGCAGTTCTTC | CASAPFRDRALNEQFF
TRBJ1-1 | TRBV18 | NA | many | TGTGCCAGCTCCCGGGTCAGTACCGCTGAAGCTTTCTTT | CASSRVSTAEAFF
TRBJ1-1 | TRBV12-3/TRBV12-4 | TRBD1 | many | TGTGCCAGCAGTTTACGGCCAGGGGGCCGAGAAGCTTTCTTT | CASSLRPGGREAFF
TRBJ2-5 | TRBV6-5 | NA | many | TGTGCCAGCAGTCGCCTTTGGCCCCTGTACCAAGAGACCCAGTACTTC | CASSRLWPLYQETQYF
TRBJ2-1 | TRBV7-2 | NA | many | TGTGCCAGCAGCTTAGTAGGTCTTGAGCAGTTCTTC | CASSLVGLEQFF
TRBJ1-1 | TRBV12-3/TRBV12-4 | NA | many | TGTGCCAGCAGTTTAGTGGGAGTGACTGAAGCTTTCTTT | CASSLVGVTEAFF
TRBJ2-1 | TRBV6-2/TRBV6-3 | TRBD2 | many | TGTGCCAGCAGTGCGGGACTAGCGATCGAGCAGTTCTTC | CASSAGLAIEQFF
TRBJ1-5 | TRBV12-3/TRBV12-4 | TRBD1 | many | TGTGCCAGCAGTAGCGGGACAGGGTATCAGCCCCAGCATTTT | CASSSGTGYQPQHF
TRBJ1-2 | TRBV12-3/TRBV12-4 | NA | many | TGTGCCAGCAGTTTGGGAGTAAACTATGGCTACACCTTC | CASSLGVNYGYTF
TRBJ1-1 | TRBV20-1 | NA | many | TGCAGTGCTAGAGAACACGGGAACACTGAAGCTTTCTTT | CSAREHGNTEAFF
TRBJ1-3 | TRBV12-3/TRBV12-4 | NA | many | TGTGCCAGCAGTCCGGGCGTCATGGGGGGCAGGGGAAACACCATATATTTT | CASSPGVMGGRGNTIYF
TRBJ1-4 | TRBV2 | NA | many | TGTGCCAGCAGTGAAGAGGGATTAAATGAAAAACTGTTTTTT | CASSEEGLNEKLFF
TRBJ2-1 | TRBV14 | TRBD2 | many | TGTGCCAGCAGCCAAGACGTGGTTCTAGCGGGGAACAATGAGCAGTTCTTC | CASSQDVVLAGNNEQFF
TRBJ2-3 | TRBV20-1 | TRBD2 | many | TGCAGTGCGCAGGATCGGGGGGGTAGCACAGATACGCAGTATTTT | CSAQDRGGSTDTQYF
TRBJ2-5 | TRBV28 | TRBD2 | many | TGTGCCAGCAGTTTAGACCAAGCGGGGGGGCGGGAGACCCAGTACTTC | CASSLDQAGGRETQYF
TRBJ1-2 | TRBV19 | NA | many | TGTGCCAGCAGCCCGCCGGGGGCTGTGGGCTACACCTTC | CASSPPGAVGYTF
TRBJ1-1 | TRBV7-6 | TRBD1 | many | TGTGCCAGCAGCCCCTTTTACAGGGGGCGCGACACTGAAGCTTTCTTT | CASSPFYRGRDTEAFF
TRBJ2-7 | TRBV6-1 | NA | many | TGTGCCAGCAGACACAGGGATTACTACGAGCAGTACTTC | CASRHRDYYEQYF
TRBJ1-2 | TRBV7-2 | TRBD1 | many | TGTGCCAGCAGCTCCTCAACAGGGGCAAATGGCTACACCTTC | CASSSSTGANGYTF
TRBJ2-1 | TRBV20-1 | NA | many | TGCAGTGTTAGTGCACAGTCCAACTACAATGAGCAGTTCTTC | CSVSAQSNYNEQFF
TRBJ2-6 | TRBV7-9 | TRBD1 | many | TGTGCCAGCAGCTTAACCACAGGGGTTGGGGCCAACGTCCTGACTTTC | CASSLTTGVGANVLTF
TRBJ1-1 | TRBV10-3 | TRBD1 | many | TGTGCCATCAGTGAGTATCAGGGGGACCACACTGAAGCTTTCTTT | CAISEYQGDHTEAFF
TRBJ2-2 | TRBV7-9 | NA | many | TGTGCCAGCAGCTTACCGGCTAGCGATAGCGGGGAGCTGTTTTTT | CASSLPASDSGELFF
TRBJ2-7 | TRBV7-2 | TRBD2 | many | TGTGCCAGCAGCCCTGGGGGGGGTCCTACCTACGAGCAGTACTTC | CASSPGGGPTYEQYF
TRBJ1-2 | TRBV19 | NA | many | TGTGCCAGTAGTGGGGATAACTATGGCTACACCTTC | CASSGDNYGYTF
TRBJ1-1 | TRBV7-2 | TRBD1 | medium-sized | TGTGCCAGCAGCGCCCGGGGACAGGGGGTGAATAAGTGGAACACTGAAGCTTTCTTT | CASSARGQGVNKWNTEAFF
TRBJ2-1 | TRBV20-1 | NA | many | TGCAGTGCTAATCGTCGCAATGAGCAGTTCTTC | CSANRRNEQFF
TRBJ2-7 | TRBV20-1 | NA | many | TGCAGTGCTAGAGGGCAGCCCTACGAGCAGTACTTC | CSARGQPYEQYF
TRBJ2-5 | TRBV6-6 | TRBD1 | many | TGTGCCAGCAGTTACATGCCGGGACAGGTTCAAGAGACCCAGTACTTC | CASSYMPGQVQETQYF
TRBJ1-1 | TRBV25-1 | NA | many | TGTGCCAGCATTCTTTTTGATGAAGCTTTCTTT | CASILFDEAFF
TRBJ2-5 | TRBV30 | NA | many | TGTGCCTGGAGTGTACGGAGGACTAATCAAGAGACCCAGTACTTC | CAWSVRRTNQETQYF